A selection of T cell receptor beta chains follows, all from one sample in a study of T cells in Graves' hyperthyroidism and ophthalmopathy. TCRdb re-called the multiplex PCR reads with MiXCR, one entry per CDR3 protein. This table has more than 350,000 distinct CDR3 sequences, approximately 16% appearing once. Sequenced input: blood. Every receptor here comes from a woman aged 60-75 years with Graves' ophthalmopathy. Both conserved end residues are part of each CDR3. Each record gives: clone size, J gene, D gene, V gene, CDR3 protein, CDR3 DNA. A D gene is named only where the DNA matches it firmly. Clone size, where shown, is once, few, many, or a class for clones that have expanded.

clone_size: many; j_call: TRBJ2-1; d_call: TRBD2; v_call: TRBV20-1; cdr3_aa: CSASGASGNNEQFF; cdr3_nt: TGCAGTGCTAGCGGGGCTAGCGGAAACAATGAGCAGTTCTTC
clone_size: many; j_call: TRBJ2-5; d_call: TRBD2; v_call: TRBV7-2; cdr3_aa: CASSSGAGGGKTQYF; cdr3_nt: TGTGCCAGCAGCTCGGGGGCGGGAGGGGGAAAGACCCAGTACTTC
clone_size: NA; j_call: TRBJ2-6; d_call: NA; v_call: TRBV20-1; cdr3_aa: CSARAAEVHSGANVLTF; cdr3_nt: TGCAGTGCTAGAGCCGCGGAGGTCCACTCTGGGGCCAACGTCCTGACTTTC
clone_size: few; j_call: TRBJ2-3; d_call: NA; v_call: TRBV6-1; cdr3_aa: CASSRSLRADTQYF; cdr3_nt: TGTGCCAGCAGTCGCTCCCTAAGGGCAGATACGCAGTATTTT
clone_size: many; j_call: TRBJ2-2; d_call: NA; v_call: TRBV28; cdr3_aa: CASRDGRGTGELFF; cdr3_nt: TGTGCCAGCCGGGACGGCCGAGGGACCGGGGAGCTGTTTTTT
clone_size: many; j_call: TRBJ2-6; d_call: TRBD1; v_call: TRBV20-1; cdr3_aa: CSARAGTGRSGANVLTF; cdr3_nt: TGCAGTGCTAGGGCCGGGACAGGGCGCTCTGGGGCCAACGTCCTGACTTTC
clone_size: NA; j_call: TRBJ1-2; d_call: NA; v_call: TRBV7-9; cdr3_aa: CASSLYYGYTF; cdr3_nt: TGTGCCAGCAGCTTATACTATGGCTACACCTTC
clone_size: NA; j_call: TRBJ1-5; d_call: TRBD1; v_call: TRBV12-3/TRBV12-4; cdr3_aa: CASSFTGGWSNQPQHF; cdr3_nt: TGTGCCAGCAGTTTCACAGGGGGCTGGAGCAATCAGCCCCAGCATTTT
clone_size: NA; j_call: TRBJ2-7; d_call: TRBD1; v_call: TRBV10-3; cdr3_aa: CATTGDYEQYF; cdr3_nt: TGTGCCACCACAGGGGACTACGAGCAGTACTTC
clone_size: many; j_call: TRBJ2-3; d_call: TRBD2; v_call: TRBV11-2; cdr3_aa: CASSSGLASDTQYF; cdr3_nt: TGTGCCAGCAGCTCGGGACTAGCATCAGATACGCAGTATTTT
clone_size: many; j_call: TRBJ1-1; d_call: NA; v_call: TRBV27; cdr3_aa: CASSLQASNTEAFF; cdr3_nt: TGTGCCAGCAGTCTACAGGCTTCGAACACTGAAGCTTTCTTT
clone_size: many; j_call: TRBJ2-3; d_call: TRBD2; v_call: TRBV7-3; cdr3_aa: CASSLMGLADTDTQYF; cdr3_nt: TGTGCCAGCAGCTTAATGGGACTAGCGGACACAGATACGCAGTATTTT
clone_size: NA; j_call: TRBJ2-2; d_call: NA; v_call: TRBV12-5; cdr3_aa: CASVSVVGVGAGELFF; cdr3_nt: TGTGCTAGTGTCTCGGTGGTGGGGGTTGGTGCCGGGGAGCTGTTTTTT
clone_size: many; j_call: TRBJ2-3; d_call: NA; v_call: TRBV20-1; cdr3_aa: CSASRRAAGDTQYF; cdr3_nt: TGCAGTGCCTCCCGTCGAGCGGCCGGGGATACGCAGTATTTT
clone_size: few; j_call: TRBJ2-7; d_call: TRBD2; v_call: TRBV3-1; cdr3_aa: CASSRSGRGYEQYF; cdr3_nt: TGTGCCAGCAGTCGAAGCGGGAGGGGCTACGAGCAGTACTTC
clone_size: many; j_call: TRBJ2-3; d_call: TRBD2; v_call: TRBV7-6; cdr3_aa: CASSLALLAGGATDTQYF; cdr3_nt: TGTGCCAGCAGCTTAGCGCTTTTAGCGGGAGGAGCCACAGATACGCAGTATTTT
clone_size: NA; j_call: TRBJ2-7; d_call: NA; v_call: TRBV6-1; cdr3_aa: CASSSSGTGASQQYF; cdr3_nt: NA
clone_size: many; j_call: TRBJ1-2; d_call: TRBD1; v_call: TRBV24-1; cdr3_aa: CATSDPLTGEGYTF; cdr3_nt: TGTGCCACCAGTGATCCTCTGACAGGGGAAGGCTACACCTTC
clone_size: NA; j_call: TRBJ2-1; d_call: TRBD2; v_call: TRBV28; cdr3_aa: CASSPAGGRNEQFF; cdr3_nt: TGTGCCAGCAGCCCAGCGGGAGGCCGAAATGAGCAGTTCTTC
clone_size: many; j_call: TRBJ1-5; d_call: NA; v_call: TRBV6-1; cdr3_aa: CASSEAVGQPQHF; cdr3_nt: TGTGCCAGCAGTGAGGCGGTTGGTCAGCCCCAGCATTTT